The 23 T cell receptor beta chains reported below all come from one sample, sequenced in a study of metastatic and nonmetastatic thyroid tumors. Thyroid surgery was preceded by no treatment in any patient. TCRdb reassembled clones from the PCR reads with MiXCR. The data hold tens of thousands of clones, with approximately 19% observed a single time. The specimen was blood. Source of these receptors: a female donor with papillary thyroid cancer or a benign thyroid nodule (not recorded which). Some clones in this sample may be carry-over from other donors' samples.

The CDR3 DNA reads as TGCAGTGCTAGACCCGGGACAGACGGGCCCCAGCATTTT. Protein: CSARPGTDGPQHF. The rearrangement uses TRBV20-1 and TRBJ1-5; 7 bases fit TRBD1. J gave up 9 bases and V 2 bases, and 7 bases lay outside the gene matches. This CDR3 has 13 residues. Germline CDR1 is DFQATT and CDR2 is SNEGSKA (reference sequence).

In this sample, this clone is medium-sized (0.01 to 0.1%). The rearrangement joins TRBV30 to TRBJ1-2; D gene uncertain. This CDR3 has 13 amino acids. With 8 bases removed from V and 4 bases from J, the gap between germline ends came to 17 bases. Germline CDR1 is GTSNPN and CDR2 is SVGIG (reference sequence). The CDR3 DNA reads TGTGCCACTGCACCGGGTTTCGGCTATGGCTACACCTTC. This gives the protein CATAPGFGYGYTF.

The table lists this clone with many counts. The CDR3 nucleotides read TGCAGCGTTGAAGATCGTGGACAGGGCTATGGCTACACCTTC. Its translation is CSVEDRGQGYGYTF. This rearrangement joins TRBV29-1 to TRBJ1-2, with 8 positions matching TRBD1. The CDR3 extends over 14 amino acids. With 0 bases clipped from V and 4 bases from J, the junction kept 4 bases outside the gene matches. Germline assignment: CDR1 SQVTM and CDR2 ANQGSEA.

This clone was observed many times. This chain links TRBV2 with TRBJ1-3; 8 bases align to TRBD1. The length of the CDR3 is 14 residues. The trim removed 8 bases at V and 6 bases at J, leaving 9 bases unmatched. Germline-derived CDR1 and CDR2 are SNHLY and FYNNEI. For the CDR3, the DNA is TGTGCCAGCGGGCCGACAGGGGTTGTAAACACCATATATTTT. Amino acids: CASGPTGVVNTIYF.

This clone was seen at least ten times. This sequence may be a read error, since a much larger clone differs from it by one base. Other DNA variants within this sample encode the same CDR3. This chain links TRBV20-1 with TRBJ1-6; D unresolved. Trimming left V 2 bases short and J 10 bases short, with 12 bases between. CDR3 length: 13 residues. CDR1 is DFQATT and CDR2 is SNEGSKA in the germline V gene (reference sequence). The CDR3 sequence: CSARPSGDSPLHF. The CDR3 DNA reads as TGCAGTGCTAGACCCTCAGGCGACTCACCCCTCCACTTT.

This clone was counted ten times or more. The chain joins TRBV20-1 to TRBJ2-3; 7 nucleotides line up with TRBD2. The junction had 5 bases not matched to a gene; V was cut back by 0 bases and J by 5 bases. The CDR3 is 14 amino acids. Germline V gene lookup returns CDR1 DFQATT and CDR2 SNEGSKA (reference sequence). CDR3 residues: CSAREGGDVDTQYF. The CDR3 DNA follows: TGCAGTGCTAGAGAGGGAGGGGATGTAGATACGCAGTATTTT.

This clone was counted ten times or more. This rearrangement joins TRBV7-6 to TRBJ1-6, with 9 bases aligning to TRBD1. The CDR3 runs to 14 residues. The germline V gene encodes CDR1 SGHVS and CDR2 FNYEAQ. Trimming cost V 5 bases and J 7 bases; bases outside gene matches: 3. The CDR3, as DNA: TGTGCCAGCAGCCTAGACAGGGGGAATTCACCCCTCCACTTT. This translates into CASSLDRGNSPLHF.

The rearrangement uses TRBV5-6 and TRBJ2-3; 12 positions agree with TRBD1. The germline V gene encodes CDR1 SGHDT and CDR2 YYEEEE. Trimming at V came to 4 bases and at J to 3 bases, leaving 3 bases not matched to a gene. This CDR3 comprises 15 residues. The chain's CDR3 is CASSGTGGATDTQYF. The CDR3 coding sequence is TGTGCCAGCAGCGGGACAGGGGGCGCGACAGATACGCAGTATTTT. The whole variable domain, filled in from reference TRBV5-6 and TRBJ2-3, reads DAGVTQSPTHLIKTRGQQVTLRCSPKSGHDTVSWYQQALGQGPQFIFQYYEEEERQRGNFPDRFSGHQFPNYSSELNVNALLLGDSALYLCASSGTGGATDTQYFGPGTRLTVL.

This clone has a handful of counts. One end of the junction varies from germline; a read error may be responsible. The chain has TRBV12-3 or TRBV12-4 and TRBJ2-1; D is unresolved. CDR3 size: 12 residues. CDR3 sequence (DNA): TGTGCCAGCAGACGCGACGACAATGAGCAATTCTTC. Translating gives CASRRDDNEQFF.

This clone was counted at least ten times. The chain carries TRBV20-1 and TRBJ2-3, with D possibly matching TRBD1 (5 bases). The CDR3 extends over 14 amino acids. Germline CDR1 is DFQATT and CDR2 is SNEGSKA (reference sequence). With 4 bases removed from V and 5 bases from J, the gap between germline ends came to 16 bases. For the CDR3, the DNA is TGCAGTGCTACCCGACAGTACTCTCAAGATACGCAGTATTTT. Translated, it gives CSATRQYSQDTQYF.

V and J are TRBV5-6 and TRBJ1-4; TRBD1 might be the D (5 bases). CDR3 length equals 15 residues. Germline loops: CDR1 SGHDT, CDR2 YYEEEE. The V and J ends lost 3 bases and 8 bases respectively, with 17 bases between them. CDR3 loop: CASSSPGGRREKLFF. The CDR3 nucleotides are TGTGCCAGCAGCTCCCCGGGGGGACGCCGGGAAAAACTGTTTTTT.

This clone has at least ten counts. This sequence joins TRBV19 and TRBJ2-3; D remains ambiguous. CDR1 and CDR2 from the germline V gene are LNHDA and SQIVND (reference sequence). V lost 1 base to trimming and J lost 6 bases, with 11 bases between them. CDR3 length: 14 residues. The CDR3 protein is CASSIAKGKDTQYF. In DNA form, the CDR3 reads TGTGCCAGTAGTATAGCAAAAGGCAAGGATACGCAGTATTTT.

This clone was picked up many times. The chain carries TRBV2 and TRBJ2-5; 8 nucleotides match TRBD2. CDR1 is SNHLY, CDR2 FYNNEI, per germline. The CDR3 extends over 17 amino acids. Losses at the gene ends were 2 bases for V and 5 bases for J; bases not matched to a gene: 13. The CDR3 DNA is TGTGCCAGCAGTGAATCGAGAACTCGGGGGGGAAGGGAGACCCAGTACTTC. It specifies CASSESRTRGGRETQYF.

This clone was picked up many times. This sequence joins TRBV5-4 and TRBJ2-7; 14 positions agree with TRBD2. V was clipped by 4 bases and J by 3 bases; unmatched bases: 9. CDR1 SGHNT and CDR2 YYREEE come from the germline V gene (reference sequence). This CDR3 region has 17 residues. The CDR3 nucleotides read TGTGCCAGCAGCGCCCCCCCGGGACTAGCGGGAGACTACGAGCAGTACTTC. The encoded protein is CASSAPPGLAGDYEQYF.

This clone was observed at least ten times. This sequence may be a read error, since a much larger clone differs from it by one base. The same CDR3 also results from other DNA sequences found in this sample. The V call is TRBV2, the J call TRBJ1-5; no definite D call. This CDR3 comprises 13 residues. Looked up from germline, CDR1 is SNHLY and CDR2 is FYNNEI. CDR3 nucleotide sequence: TGCGCCAGCAGTGACTTCGGCAATCAGCCCCAGCATTTT. Translated, it gives CASSDFGNQPQHF.

The table lists this clone with a few counts. Possible read error: a much larger clone is one base away. Likely a read error: the CDR3 ends without its conserved phenylalanine or tryptophan. Other nucleotide sequences in the sample specify the same CDR3. V gene TRBV10-3 combines with J gene TRBJ2-1; 7 bases align to TRBD1. V lost 7 bases, J lost 9 bases, and 9 bases stayed unmatched. This CDR3 is 13 amino acids long. From germline, CDR1 is ENHRY and CDR2 SYGVKD. CDR3 nucleotides: TGTGCCATCACCCGGACAGGTAGTGGTGAGCAGTTCCTC. Translated: CAITRTGSGEQFL.

This clone was detected ten times or more. This rearrangement joins TRBV28 to TRBJ2-2; 11 positions agree with TRBD2. The CDR3 loop spans 15 amino acids. Trimming cost V 8 bases and J 5 bases; bases outside gene matches: 7. Germline CDR1 is MDHEN and CDR2 is SYDVKM. Here the CDR3 DNA reads TGTGCCAGCGGACGTACTAGCGGGAGAACCGGGGAGCTGTTTTTT. Translated: CASGRTSGRTGELFF.

The table lists this clone with a few counts. The chain recombines TRBV6-1 with TRBJ2-2, with no clear D. The CDR3 totals 12 residues. Germline V gene sequence: CDR1 MNHNS, CDR2 SASEGT. The V end lost 3 bases, the J end lost 15 bases, and 14 bases lay between the germline ends. In DNA form, the CDR3 reads TGTGCCAGCAGTGAGCCGGGTAGTAGAGTGTTTTTT. Protein sequence: CASSEPGSRVFF.

Relative to its sample, this clone is medium-sized. The chain couples TRBV6-2 or TRBV6-3 to TRBJ2-7, with a tentative D call TRBD2 (5 bases). Trimming removed 6 bases from V and 13 bases from J, with 28 bases in between. This CDR3 contains 15 residues. The germline V gene encodes CDR1 MNHEY and CDR2 SVGEGT. For the CDR3, the DNA is TGTGCCAGCAGCCTAGCCACCTATGGCAGTCGCGTAGGTTACTTC. Translating gives CASSLATYGSRVGYF.

Turning to this clone: The CDR3 carries no conserved terminal phenylalanine or tryptophan, so it likely arises from a read error. V usage is TRBV6-1 and J usage is TRBJ2-1; 8 bases align to TRBD1. The germline V gene encodes CDR1 MNHNS and CDR2 SASEGT. The CDR3 length is 15 residues. The V and J ends lost 6 bases and 5 bases, in that order; junction bases with no gene match: 9. The CDR3 sequence: CASSDRGFLNNEQFL. Here the CDR3 DNA reads TGTGCCAGCAGCGACAGGGGATTCTTGAACAATGAGCAGTTCCTC.

This clone was detected only a few times. J is TRBJ2-7 and V is TRBV2, with unresolved D. Germline CDR1 is SNHLY and CDR2 is FYNNEI. Trimming pared 8 bases from V and 3 bases from J, leaving 17 bases between. This CDR3 comprises 14 residues. DNA for the CDR3: TGTGCCAGCTTCCCGCCGGTTACTAACTACGAGCAGTACTTC. This gives the protein CASFPPVTNYEQYF.

A note on this clone: A much bigger clone sits one base away, suggesting this may be a read error. The genes are TRBV11-2 and TRBJ2-2, with D unresolved. This CDR3 has 16 residues. Germline V gene lookup returns CDR1 SGHAT and CDR2 FQNNGV. The germline V and J ends were trimmed by 2 bases and 6 bases, with 16 bases remaining between them. This CDR3 is CASSLRRSGHPGELFF. CDR3 bases: TGTGCCAGCAGCTTACGGCGGTCCGGGCACCCCGGGGAGCTGTTTTTT.

Many counts were recorded for this clone. This chain joins TRBV7-9 and TRBJ2-2; D uncertain. This CDR3 has 12 residues. Per the germline V gene, CDR1 is SEHNR and CDR2 is FQNEAQ (reference sequence). V lost 6 bases to trimming and J lost 3 bases, with 5 bases between them. CDR3 in amino acids: CASRADTGELFF. The DNA for the CDR3 is TGTGCCAGCAGGGCTGACACCGGGGAGCTGTTTTTT.